Ten or more counts support the clone carrying this T cell receptor beta chain. Its antigen is not known. This specimen belongs to a study of T cells in Graves' hyperthyroidism and ophthalmopathy. Study context: Before treatment of any kind, peripheral blood was taken at initial diagnosis. Study results and caveats: From stable hyperthyroidism, ophthalmopathy was separated by a 13 V-J model.

The source material, RNA transcripts, was used to amplify TCR beta CDR3 regions. Carried out on the TCR CDR3, a first-round RT-PCR used the HTBI primer set. TCRdb reanalysed the multiplex PCR reads using MiXCR and keeps one entry per CDR3 protein. The data show hundreds of thousands of distinct CDR3 sequences, about 20% seen once. V was pared by 2 bases and J by 9 bases, with 6 bases of the junction left unmatched. CDR3 length equals 14 residues. CDR1 and CDR2 from the germline V gene are LGHDT and YNNKEL (reference sequence). Specimen: blood. V usage is TRBV3-1 and J usage is TRBJ2-1, with 8 positions matching TRBD1. The source of this sequence is a man in his forties or fifties with Graves' ophthalmopathy. CDR3 sequence reads: CASSQSQGASEQFF. CDR3 sequence (DNA): TGTGCCAGCAGCCAAAGTCAGGGGGCGAGTGAGCAGTTCTTC.